The 2 T cell receptor beta chains below were found in one sample sequenced in a study of human T cells and chemical hapten exposure. Time point described: healthy volunteer bleed at 2 weeks. RNA extraction used unfractionated whole blood as the source of total RNA. From the RACE reads, TCRdb called clonotypes with MiXCR, one entry per CDR3 protein. The top ten hold roughly 1.7% of the sample, which has about 46,000 distinct CDR3 sequences, 4.3% seen once. The sequenced sample consisted of whole blood. Source of these receptors: a female donor in good health. Some clones in this sample may be carry-over from other donors' samples.

This clonotype was counted ten times or more. The V gene is TRBV18, the J gene TRBJ1-1; D remains ambiguous. V lost 8 bases and J 5 bases, leaving 15 bases between the germline ends. Germline values: CDR1 KGHSH, CDR2 LQKENI. CDR3 length: 13 amino acids. CDR3 in amino acids: CASLLEAGTEAFF. The CDR3, as DNA: TGTGCCAGCCTTCTGGAGGCGGGAACTGAAGCTTTCTTT.

A word on this clonotype: Possible read error: a much larger clone is one base away. This chain links TRBV20-1 with TRBJ1-1, with D possibly matching TRBD1 (6 bases). The V end was cut by 3 bases, the J end by 1 base, with 12 bases between. The germline V gene encodes CDR1 DFQATT and CDR2 SNEGSKA (reference sequence). This CDR3 is 14 amino acids long. The CDR3 nucleotides are TGCAGTGCTAGGGGGGGCAGGTGGAACACTGAAGCTTTCTTT. Protein product: CSARGGRWNTEAFF.